What follows are 19 T cell receptor beta chains derived from one specimen sequenced in a study of cytomegalovirus exposure and HLA in healthy donors. Vbeta (60) and Jbeta (13) primers were used in the PCR. Sequenced by immunoSEQ multiplex PCR; TCRdb stores in-frame clones only, minus some. This sample carries around 130,000 clones, 65% to 90% of them seen once, and the ten largest clones take 2.5% to 3.5%. Sequencing was done on a sample of PBMCs. These receptors were obtained from a woman between 18 and 29 years old in good health and CMV-seropositive.

The rearrangement uses TRBV28 and TRBJ2-1; weak D call: TRBD1 (6 bases). The length of the CDR3 is 14 residues. Per the germline V gene, CDR1 is MDHEN and CDR2 is SYDVKM. The germline V and J ends were trimmed by 6 bases and 8 bases, with 17 bases remaining between them. The CDR3 DNA reads TGTGCCAGCAGGCTAGCAGGGGAGTCGGATGAGCAGTTCTTC. The encoded protein is CASRLAGESDEQFF.

This clone was detected once. The chain employs TRBV6-5 and TRBJ1-2; a weak D match, TRBD1 (5 bases). Looked up from germline, CDR1 is MNHEY and CDR2 is SVGAGI. This CDR3 comprises 11 residues. V was clipped by 8 bases and J by 8 bases, with 12 bases between them. CDR3 protein: CASLTRGGYTF. CDR3 DNA: TGTGCCAGCCTAACACGGGGGGGCTACACCTTC.

This clone has more than one count but fewer than ten. The chain is built from TRBV30 and TRBJ2-5, with D possibly being TRBD1 (7 bases). This CDR3 has 16 residues. Germline CDR1 is GTSNPN and CDR2 is SVGIG (reference sequence). Trimming took off 3 bases at V and 1 base at J, with 18 bases between the two ends. This CDR3 is CAWSDHQGDFQETQYF. DNA for the CDR3: TGTGCCTGGAGCGATCACCAGGGGGACTTCCAAGAGACCCAGTACTTC.

This clone has only a few counts. The chain combines TRBV25-1 with TRBJ1-5; the match to TRBD1 covers 9 bases. The V gene's germline CDR1 is MGHDK and CDR2 SYGVNS. The CDR3 spans 16 residues. Trimming cost V 4 bases and J 6 bases; bases outside gene matches: 10. The CDR3 region is CASSGDRDRDSQPQHF. CDR3 nucleotide sequence: TGTGCCAGCAGTGGGGACCGGGACAGGGATTCTCAGCCCCAGCATTTT.

The CDR3 sequence is CASSRGTGAYEQYF. The CDR3 nucleotides read TGCGCCAGCAGCCGAGGGACAGGGGCATACGAGCAGTACTTC. V is TRBV4-1 and J is TRBJ2-7, with 10 positions matching TRBD1. Trimming cost V 4 bases and J 4 bases; bases outside gene matches: 4. Germline V gives CDR1 MGHRA, CDR2 YSYEKL. This CDR3 has 14 amino acids.

The chain uses TRBV11-3 and TRBJ2-1, with D tentatively TRBD2 (7 bases). CDR1 and CDR2 (germline): SGHNT, YENEEA. V was shortened by 3 bases and J by 5 bases, with 14 bases between the two germline ends. The CDR3 is made up of 15 amino acids. CDR3 DNA: TGTGCCAGCAGCTTGAGGGGGGGTCGAGACAATGAGCAGTTCTTC. This sequence encodes CASSLRGGRDNEQFF.

As to this clone: Because the CDR3's place on the DNA is in doubt, the DNA is left out and the CDR3 is given as listed by TCRdb. V and J are TRBV4-2 and TRBJ2-3; the table's D call, TRBD2, has no DNA check behind it. CDR1 is LGHNA and CDR2 is YNFKEQ in the germline V gene. The CDR3 has 16 amino acids, counting both end residues. CDR3 protein: CASSHVGPGSTDTQYF.

The chain combines TRBV7-3 with TRBJ2-7; no definite D call. The germline V gene encodes CDR1 SGHTA and CDR2 FQGTGA. V lost 5 bases and J 1 base, leaving 3 bases between the germline ends. This CDR3 is 11 amino acids long. The CDR3 DNA reads as TGTGCCAGCAGCCTTTCCTACGAGCAGTACTTC. Translated, it gives CASSLSYEQYF.

The V and J genes are TRBV7-2 and TRBJ2-3; 10 bases agree with TRBD2. The CDR3 consists of 20 residues. Per the germline V gene, CDR1 is SGHTA and CDR2 is FQGNSA. J was trimmed by 6 bases and V by 0 bases; bases with no gene match: 18. The CDR3 is CASSLAGLAAWVTRRDTQYF. As DNA, the CDR3 is TGTGCCAGCAGCTTAGCCGGACTAGCGGCCTGGGTTACCCGTAGGGATACGCAGTATTTT.

This clone was seen a few times. The V call is TRBV7-3, the J call TRBJ2-3; TRBD2 matches at 7 bases. The CDR3 runs to 15 residues. Germline assignment: CDR1 SGHTA and CDR2 FQGTGA. V lost 5 bases to trimming and J lost 2 bases; unmatched junction nucleotides: 7. CDR3 DNA sequence: TGTGCCAGCAGCCCCCAAGCGGGGATCACAGATACGCAGTATTTT. Translating gives CASSPQAGITDTQYF.

The V gene is TRBV5-1, the J gene TRBJ2-7; tentative D call: TRBD2 (6 bases). V was pared by 7 bases and J by 4 bases, with 15 bases between. The germline V gene encodes CDR1 SGHRS and CDR2 YFSETQ. The CDR3 sequence is 13 residues long. In DNA form, the CDR3 reads TGCGCCAGCTCCCCGGAGGGGCAATACGAGCAGTACTTC. Protein: CASSPEGQYEQYF. Drawing the rest from reference TRBV5-1 and TRBJ2-7, the complete variable domain is KAGVTQTPRYLIKTRGQQVTLSCSPISGHRSVSWYQQTPGQGLQFLFEYFSETQRNKGNFPGRFSGRQFSNSRSEMNVSTLELGDSALYLCASSPEGQYEQYFGPGTRLTVT.

The sample holds a few counts of this clone. V and J are TRBV25-1 and TRBJ2-7, with 8 bases identical to TRBD1. J lost 5 bases, V lost 4 bases, and 1 base had no gene match. This CDR3 region has 12 residues. The germline CDR1 and CDR2 sequences are MGHDK and SYGVNS. This CDR3 reads CASSGRGHEQYF. As DNA, the CDR3 is TGTGCCAGCAGTGGCAGGGGGCACGAGCAGTACTTC.

This chain connects TRBV2 to TRBJ2-3; D is unresolved. Germline values: CDR1 SNHLY, CDR2 FYNNEI. CDR3 length equals 15 residues. With 6 bases removed from V and 3 bases from J, the gap between germline ends came to 16 bases. CDR3 region: CASRVRGAGTDTQYF. The CDR3 DNA follows: TGTGCCAGCAGGGTTCGAGGCGCTGGAACAGATACGCAGTATTTT.

The rearrangement joins TRBV7-9 to TRBJ2-5, with 8 bases that match TRBD1. The J call is doubtful: the DNA matches TRBJ2-7 better. CDR3 size: 15 residues. The germline V gene has CDR1 SEHNR and CDR2 FQNEAQ (reference sequence). CDR3 protein: CASSSVEGTGYEQYF. As DNA, the CDR3 is TGTGCCAGCAGCTCAGTGGAGGGGACAGGCTACGAGCAGTACTTC.

The rearrangement joins TRBV27 to TRBJ1-5; 9 bases map to TRBD1. There are 17 residues in the CDR3. Trimming took 4 bases from V and 4 from J; bases not matched to a gene: 11. Germline V gene sequence: CDR1 MNHEY, CDR2 SMNVEV (reference sequence). CDR3 protein: CASSSGQGKSWNQPQHF. The DNA for the CDR3 is TGTGCCAGCAGTTCCGGACAGGGGAAGTCTTGGAATCAGCCCCAGCATTTT.

This clone was detected only a few times. The V and J genes are TRBV5-1 and TRBJ2-1, with 7 bases fitting TRBD2. This CDR3 is 16 amino acids long. Germline V gene lookup returns CDR1 SGHRS and CDR2 YFSETQ. J lost 0 bases, V lost 0 bases, and 3 bases had no gene match. CDR3: CASSLAGGSSYNEQFF. The CDR3 DNA reads as TGCGCCAGCAGCTTGGCCGGGGGGAGCTCCTACAATGAGCAGTTCTTC.

This clone was found once. The V call is TRBV27, the J call TRBJ2-6; no definite D call. CDR1 and CDR2 from the germline V gene are MNHEY and SMNVEV (reference sequence). V lost 8 bases to trimming and J lost 4 bases, with 12 bases between them. This CDR3 contains 14 residues. The CDR3, as DNA: TGTGCCAGCTGCGCCCGAGAGGGGGCCAACGTCCTGACTTTC. Its translation: CASCAREGANVLTF.

The chain is built from TRBV4-1 and TRBJ1-2; D might be TRBD1 (5 bases). Germline V lookup: CDR1 MGHRA, CDR2 YSYEKL. This CDR3 is built from 14 residues. Trimming pared 0 bases from V and 7 bases from J, leaving 12 bases between. In DNA form, the CDR3 reads TGCGCCAGCAGCCAAGATGGGGGGTATTTTGGCTACACCTTC. Protein: CASSQDGGYFGYTF.

This chain joins TRBV7-6 and TRBJ2-1, with a tentative D call TRBD1 (6 bases). V gave up 5 bases and J gave up 0 bases, with 17 bases separating them. The CDR3 is 17 amino acids. Germline CDR1 reads SGHVS; CDR2 reads FNYEAQ. As DNA, the CDR3 is TGTGCCAGCAGCGACCCCAGGGGAAGTGGCTCCTACAATGAGCAGTTCTTC. Translating it yields CASSDPRGSGSYNEQFF.